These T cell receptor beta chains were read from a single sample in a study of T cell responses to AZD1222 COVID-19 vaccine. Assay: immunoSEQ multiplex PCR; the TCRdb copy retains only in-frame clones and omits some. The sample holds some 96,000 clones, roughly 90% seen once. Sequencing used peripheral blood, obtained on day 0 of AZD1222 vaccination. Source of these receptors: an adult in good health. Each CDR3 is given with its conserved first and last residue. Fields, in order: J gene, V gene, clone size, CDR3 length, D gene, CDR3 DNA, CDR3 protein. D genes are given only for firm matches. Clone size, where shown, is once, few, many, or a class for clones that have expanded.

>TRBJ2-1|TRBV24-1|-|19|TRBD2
TGTGCCACCAGTGATTCGCGACTAGCGGGGGGGCGATCGGGCAATGAGCAGTTCTTC
CATSDSRLAGGRSGNEQFF
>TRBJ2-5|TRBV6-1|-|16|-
TGTGCCAGCAGTGAAACCATCGCCGGGGGGCGGGAGACCCAGTACTTC
CASSETIAGGRETQYF
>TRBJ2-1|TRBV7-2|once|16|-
TGTGCCAGCAGCTCCGTCGCCCAAGGGGCGAGGGGTGAGCAGTTCTTC
CASSSVAQGARGEQFF
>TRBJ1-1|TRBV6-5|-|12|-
TGTGCCAGCAGGCGCGGGGACACTGAAGCTTTCTTT
CASRRGDTEAFF
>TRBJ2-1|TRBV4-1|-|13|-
TGCGCCAGCAGCCAAGATCCGCGTATGGAGCAGTTCTTC
CASSQDPRMEQFF
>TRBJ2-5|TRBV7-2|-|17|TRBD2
TGTGCCAGCAGCTCGGGTGGACTAGCGGGGGGTAAAGAGACCCAGTACTTC
CASSSGGLAGGKETQYF
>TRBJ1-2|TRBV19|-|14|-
TGTGCCAGTAGGTCTGGGGCAGGGAACTATGGCTACACCTTC
CASRSGAGNYGYTF
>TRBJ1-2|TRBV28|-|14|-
TGTGCCAGCAGTTTATGGGCAGGGGTAAGGGCCTACACCTTC
CASSLWAGVRAYTF
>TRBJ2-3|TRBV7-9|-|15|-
TGTGCCAGCAGTTCCCACCTTACTAGCACAGATACGCAGTATTTT
CASSSHLTSTDTQYF
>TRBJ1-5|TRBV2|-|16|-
TGTGCCAGCAGTGAGGAGACAGCCCGGAGGTATCAGCCCCAGCATTTT
CASSEETARRYQPQHF
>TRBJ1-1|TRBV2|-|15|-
TGTGCCAGCAGTGGCGGGTTCCGCCTGAACACTGAAGCTTTCTTT
CASSGGFRLNTEAFF
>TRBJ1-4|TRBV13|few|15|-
TGTGCCAGCAGCTTAGGCACAGGCGGGCTTGAAAAACTGTTTTTT
CASSLGTGGLEKLFF
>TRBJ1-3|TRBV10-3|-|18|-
TGTGCCATCAGTGAGTTGAGTCGGGACTGGACCTCTGGAAACACCATATATTTT
CAISELSRDWTSGNTIYF